This note documents a single T cell receptor beta chain sequence. Its antigen is not identified. Profiling relied on immunoSEQ multiplex PCR, and the TCRdb table lists in-frame clones only, not all of them. Here the sample spans roughly 3,500 clones, roughly 73% being singletons. These data come from a study of CD4+ T cells in melanoma. The study, taken as a whole, reports: CD8+ T cell, macrophage and B cell function reportedly correlated with neoantigen-specific CD4+ T cells. Neoantigen-specific CD4+ T cells in melanoma reportedly had diverse differentiation states.

The CDR3 runs to 14 residues. Germline CDR1 reads MDHEN; CDR2 reads SYDVKM. The V and J ends lost 1 base and 8 bases respectively, with 12 bases between them. Sequenced input: tumor tissue. The receptor was derived from a human donor with melanoma. The genes are TRBV28 and TRBJ2-1, with D hard to call. CDR3 in DNA: TGTGCCAGCAGTTTATTGGACCCACGGCATGAGCAGTTCTTC. Encoded protein: CASSLLDPRHEQFF.